One and the same sample provided the 19 T cell receptor beta chains below, sequenced in a study of OX40 agonist ivuxolimab in advanced cancers. Sequencing used immunoSEQ multiplex PCR; TCRdb keeps in-frame clones, though not all of them. This table holds approximately 87,000 clones, 92% found once. The specimen comprised CD4+ or CD8+ T cells sorted from blood, sampled in a trial of the OX40 agonist ivuxolimab. Receptors originate from an adult with an advanced solid tumor such as melanoma, head and neck, liver or kidney cancer.

V is TRBV29-1 and J is TRBJ2-5; D gene ambiguous. Germline CDR1 SQVTM, CDR2 ANQGSEA. V was clipped by 0 bases and J by 0 bases, with 2 bases between them. The CDR3 has 12 residues. The CDR3, as DNA: TGCAGCGTTGAAGACTACCAAGAGACCCAGTACTTC. Translation: CSVEDYQETQYF. The complete variable domain, with remaining parts taken from reference TRBV29-1 and TRBJ2-5, reads SAVISQKPSRDICQRGTSLTIQCQVDSQVTMMFWYRQQPGQSLTLIATANQGSEATYESGFVIDKFPISRPNLTFSTLTVSNMSPEDSSIYLCSVEDYQETQYFGPGTRLLVL.

The V gene is TRBV27, the J gene TRBJ2-1; D perhaps matches TRBD1 (6 bases). This CDR3 is built from 13 residues. CDR1 is MNHEY and CDR2 is SMNVEV in the germline V gene (reference sequence). The V end lost 5 bases, the J end lost 15 bases, and 20 bases lay between the germline ends. The CDR3 region is CASSPRTAGEGFF. In DNA, the CDR3 is TGTGCCAGCAGTCCCCGGACAGCCGGAGAGGGGTTCTTC.

The sample holds one count of this clone. The chain combines TRBV4-3 with TRBJ2-7; D ambiguous. This CDR3 comprises 15 residues. CDR1 is LGHNA, CDR2 YSLEER, per germline. Deletions cut 0 bases from V and 3 bases from J, with 12 bases between. As DNA, the CDR3 is TGCGCCAGCAGCCAAGAAGTTGGGGTGGGCTACGAGCAGTACTTC. This translates into CASSQEVGVGYEQYF.

The chain employs TRBV2 and TRBJ1-1; the D is unclear. Germline CDR1 is SNHLY and CDR2 is FYNNEI. Trimming left V 8 bases short and J 0 bases short, with 16 bases between. The CDR3 length is 15 residues. This CDR3 is CASLPPTSMNTEAFF. DNA for the CDR3: TGTGCCAGCCTCCCCCCCACAAGCATGAACACTGAAGCTTTCTTT.

The V call is TRBV7-2, the J call TRBJ2-2; D is possibly TRBD1 (6 bases). Trimming took 1 base from V and 4 from J, leaving 19 bases between them. The CDR3 has 18 amino acids. The germline gives CDR1 SGHTA, CDR2 FQGNSA. CDR3 in DNA: TGTGCCAGCAGCTTAGTATCTTTTTCACGCAGGGGCACCGGGGAGCTGTTTTTT. It encodes CASSLVSFSRRGTGELFF.

The chain links TRBV7-6 to TRBJ1-2; weak D call: TRBD1 (6 bases). The CDR3 contains 12 residues. V gave up 10 bases and J gave up 7 bases, with 16 bases separating them. Germline V gene sequence: CDR1 SGHVS, CDR2 FNYEAQ. CDR3 sequence: CAIGSTGLGYTF. The DNA for the CDR3 is TGTGCCATCGGATCTACAGGGCTTGGCTACACCTTC.

In the case of this clone: The sample holds other DNA sequences that translate to the same CDR3. The rearrangement uses TRBV27 and TRBJ1-5; D perhaps matches TRBD1 (6 bases). The CDR3 length is 13 residues. Germline V gives CDR1 MNHEY, CDR2 SMNVEV (reference sequence). The germline V and J ends were trimmed by 6 bases and 4 bases, with 10 bases remaining between them. This CDR3 reads CASSLQGNQPQHF. The CDR3 nucleotides are TGTGCCAGCAGCCTACAGGGAAATCAGCCCCAGCATTTT.

The chain is built from TRBV15 and TRBJ2-5; maybe TRBD2 (5 bases). Trimming removed 4 bases at V and 4 bases at J, with 22 bases between. Germline lookup yields CDR1 LNHNV and CDR2 YYDKDF (reference sequence). The length of the CDR3 is 17 residues. The CDR3 nucleotides read TGTGCCACCAGCACTGAGAGAGGGCACGGTGCGGGAGAGACCCAGTACTTC. It is translated as CATSTERGHGAGETQYF.

The chain links TRBV5-1 to TRBJ2-7; D is uncertain. CDR1 is SGHRS, CDR2 YFSETQ, per germline. The CDR3 contains 12 residues. V was shortened by 3 bases and J by 0 bases, with 4 bases between the two germline ends. CDR3 coding DNA: TGCGCCAGCAGCTGGGGCTCCTACGAGCAGTACTTC. It translates to CASSWGSYEQYF. Full variable domain (remainder filled in from reference TRBV5-1 and TRBJ2-7): KAGVTQTPRYLIKTRGQQVTLSCSPISGHRSVSWYQQTPGQGLQFLFEYFSETQRNKGNFPGRFSGRQFSNSRSEMNVSTLELGDSALYLCASSWGSYEQYFGPGTRLTVT.

The CDR3 bases are TGTGCCAGCAGGTGGCAGCGGGAGACAGATACGCAGTATTTT. It encodes CASRWQRETDTQYF. The rearrangement links TRBV2 to TRBJ2-3; TRBD2 matches at 8 bases. V lost 6 bases, J lost 3 bases, and 5 bases stayed unmatched. The germline CDR1 and CDR2 sequences are SNHLY and FYNNEI. CDR3 length equals 14 residues.

The J gene is TRBJ2-1, the V gene TRBV7-8; tentatively, D is TRBD1 or TRBD2 (5 bases each). V was pared by 3 bases and J by 0 bases, with 12 bases between. The CDR3 is 16 amino acids. Germline V gene sequence: CDR1 SGHVS, CDR2 FQNEAQ. The CDR3: CASSLVGVYSYNEQFF. The CDR3 DNA sequence: TGTGCCAGCAGCTTGGTGGGGGTTTACTCCTACAATGAGCAGTTCTTC.

This sequence joins TRBV6-1 and TRBJ1-1; 9 positions match TRBD1. CDR3 length: 13 residues. Per the germline V gene, CDR1 is MNHNS and CDR2 is SASEGT. J was trimmed by 11 bases and V by 3 bases; bases with no gene match: 7. CDR3 bases: TGTGCCAGCAGTGACAACAGGGGGCTCTCCGCTTTCTTT. Its protein product is CASSDNRGLSAFF.

This clone has only one observation. The chain recombines TRBV5-5 with TRBJ2-2; D ambiguous. Looked up from germline, CDR1 is SGHKS and CDR2 is YYEKEE (reference sequence). The CDR3 runs 11 residues. V was cut by 1 base and J by 6 bases, with 1 base left in between. The CDR3, as DNA: TGTGCCAGCAGCTTGTCCGGGGAGCTGTTTTTT. Residues: CASSLSGELFF.

The J gene is TRBJ2-7, the V gene TRBV5-6; D is possibly TRBD1 or TRBD2 (5 bases each). Germline CDR1 SGHDT, CDR2 YYEEEE. V gave up 4 bases and J gave up 2 bases, with 16 bases separating them. The CDR3 contains 15 residues. CDR3 nucleotides: TGTGCCAGCAGCCCCGGGACCGCTTTCGCCTACGAGCAGTACTTC. Protein: CASSPGTAFAYEQYF.

The chain recombines TRBV25-1 with TRBJ1-5; D remains unclear. The V gene lost 9 bases and the J gene lost 3 bases, with 15 bases spanning the gap. CDR3 length: 14 residues. The germline V gene has CDR1 MGHDK and CDR2 SYGVNS. For the CDR3, the DNA is TGTGCCAGGTCGGGATCCTTCATCAATCAGCCCCAGCATTTT. This encodes CARSGSFINQPQHF.

This clone has just one count. The V and J genes are TRBV7-6 and TRBJ2-2; 7 positions match TRBD2. The germline CDR1 and CDR2 sequences are SGHVS and FNYEAQ. The CDR3 is 15 residues long. Unmatched junction bases numbered 7, after V lost 6 bases and J lost 3 bases. The CDR3 region is CASSQKGGDTGELFF. CDR3 nucleotide sequence: TGTGCCAGCAGTCAGAAGGGAGGGGACACCGGGGAGCTGTTTTTT.

This clone was recorded once. The genes are TRBV14 and TRBJ1-1; unclear D gene. This CDR3 is 15 amino acids long. V lost 0 bases to trimming and J lost 6 bases, with 14 bases between them. Germline-derived CDR1 and CDR2 are SGHDN and FVKESK. The CDR3 sequence: CASSQDPGSIAEAFF. The CDR3 DNA reads as TGTGCCAGCAGCCAAGATCCGGGGTCGATCGCTGAAGCTTTCTTT.

V is TRBV4-1 and J is TRBJ1-1; the D is unclear. CDR3 length: 13 residues. V was clipped by 3 bases and J by 6 bases, with 11 bases between them. The germline CDR1 and CDR2 sequences are MGHRA and YSYEKL. CDR3 nucleotide sequence: TGCGCCAGCAGCCATATCGGGAGTCCTGAAGCTTTCTTT. Protein: CASSHIGSPEAFF.

V gene TRBV27 combines with J gene TRBJ2-5; D tentatively reads TRBD1 or TRBD2 (5 bases each). The V end lost 4 bases, the J end lost 5 bases, and 17 bases lay between the germline ends. CDR1 is MNHEY, CDR2 SMNVEV, per germline (reference sequence). This CDR3 has 15 residues. The CDR3 protein is CASSSGTRGIETQYF. The CDR3 DNA sequence: TGTGCCAGCAGTTCAGGGACCCGGGGAATTGAGACCCAGTACTTC.